Presented here are 20 T cell receptor beta chains from one specimen sequenced in a study of vaccination effects on CD4 cells after COVID-19. The antigens these receptors bind are not known. Here immunoSEQ multiplex PCR was the method, and the copy in TCRdb shows in-frame clones only, minus some. Among under 50,000 clones listed, roughly 72% were seen once. Culturing for 10 days preceded CD4+ T cell isolation. The source material was CD4+ T cells from PBMCs cultured without peptide, sampled before COVID-19 vaccination. Receptors originate from a human donor who had a prior SARS-CoV-2 infection.

This chain connects TRBV2 to TRBJ2-3; D is perhaps TRBD2 (6 bases). Germline CDR1 and CDR2: SNHLY and FYNNEI. The CDR3 length is 15 residues. V was pared by 3 bases and J by 1 base, with 11 bases between. The CDR3 DNA sequence: TGTGCCAGCAGTGAGTTTAGCGGTCGCACAGATACGCAGTATTTT. It encodes CASSEFSGRTDTQYF.

V is TRBV7-9 and J is TRBJ2-1; a weak D match, TRBD1 (6 bases). CDR3 size: 17 residues. Looked up from germline, CDR1 is SEHNR and CDR2 is FQNEAQ (reference sequence). V lost 5 bases and J lost 7, with 24 bases in between. CDR3 region: CASSQYREQGLANEQFF. For the CDR3, the DNA is TGTGCCAGCAGCCAATACCGGGAACAGGGTCTGGCAAATGAGCAGTTCTTC.

This chain links TRBV7-3 with TRBJ2-1; the D is unclear. This CDR3 is 13 amino acids long. Trimming took 2 bases from V and 1 from J, leaving 3 bases between them. CDR1 is SGHTA and CDR2 is FQGTGA in the germline V gene. CDR3: CASSLDSYNEQFF. The CDR3 DNA reads TGTGCCAGCAGCTTAGATTCCTACAATGAGCAGTTCTTC.

The chain is built from TRBV4-1 and TRBJ1-4; D gene ambiguous. In germline, CDR1 is MGHRA, CDR2 YSYEKL. Trimming took off 4 bases at V and 7 bases at J, with 16 bases between the two ends. The CDR3 spans 15 residues. CDR3 amino acids: CASSRGPWESEKLFF. CDR3 nucleotide sequence: TGCGCCAGCAGCCGCGGACCTTGGGAAAGTGAAAAACTGTTTTTT.

J is TRBJ2-3 and V is TRBV5-5; 7 bases are a match to TRBD2. The germline CDR1 and CDR2 sequences are SGHKS and YYEKEE (reference sequence). The length of the CDR3 is 17 residues. J was trimmed by 2 bases and V by 0 bases; bases with no gene match: 9. The CDR3 sequence: CASSLAWWGGTTDTQYF. CDR3 nucleotides: TGTGCCAGCAGCTTGGCCTGGTGGGGGGGAACCACAGATACGCAGTATTTT.

The V gene is TRBV7-9, the J gene TRBJ2-7; 8 bases are a match to TRBD2. The CDR3 covers 15 residues. Trimming at V came to 4 bases and at J to 4 bases, leaving 9 bases not matched to a gene. Germline loops: CDR1 SEHNR, CDR2 FQNEAQ (reference sequence). The CDR3 bases are TGTGCCAGCAGCTCTGGGCTAACTAGCGGTTACGAGCAGTACTTC. This encodes CASSSGLTSGYEQYF.

This clone was counted between two and nine times. The rearrangement joins TRBV28 to TRBJ2-7, with no clear D. Germline CDR1 and CDR2: MDHEN and SYDVKM. The CDR3 has 15 amino acids. V shed 1 base and J shed 0 bases, with 10 bases lying between them. CDR3 DNA sequence: TGTGCCAGCAGTTTATCCCACATATACTCCTACGAGCAGTACTTC. Translating gives CASSLSHIYSYEQYF.

This clone turned up a few times. This chain connects TRBV4-1 to TRBJ2-7, with a weak D call TRBD2 (6 bases). The ends were cut back, 2 bases at V and 3 bases at J, with 17 bases in the middle. Looked up from germline, CDR1 is MGHRA and CDR2 is YSYEKL. CDR3 size: 16 residues. The CDR3 sequence: CASSQFGTGGFYEQYF. Here the CDR3 DNA reads TGCGCCAGCAGCCAATTTGGGACTGGAGGCTTCTACGAGCAGTACTTC.

This clone has a handful of counts. The chain carries TRBV20-1 and TRBJ1-4; maybe TRBD1 (5 bases). Germline CDR1 is DFQATT and CDR2 is SNEGSKA (reference sequence). CDR3 length: 13 residues. V was cut by 3 bases and J by 4 bases, with 9 bases left in between. DNA for the CDR3: TGCAGTGCTAGTAGGGGCCTTAATGAAAAACTGTTTTTT. Its protein is CSASRGLNEKLFF.

This clone has a single count. The chain uses TRBV30 and TRBJ1-3; D call uncertain. The CDR3 contains 16 residues. V was shortened by 1 base and J by 5 bases, with 18 bases between the two germline ends. CDR1 and CDR2 (germline): GTSNPN, SVGIG (reference sequence). The CDR3 DNA reads TGTGCCTGGAGTGGGATTGGAGCAACGCATAGAAACACCATATATTTT. Its protein product is CAWSGIGATHRNTIYF.

The chain is built from TRBV2 and TRBJ2-3, with D perhaps matching TRBD1 (5 bases). Looked up from germline, CDR1 is SNHLY and CDR2 is FYNNEI. Between the trimmed V and J ends, which lost 3 bases and 4 bases, there was a span of 8 bases. CDR3 length: 13 residues. The CDR3 spells CASSEQGPDTQYF. The CDR3 bases are TGTGCCAGCAGTGAGCAGGGCCCAGATACGCAGTATTTT. Full variable domain (remainder filled in from reference TRBV2 and TRBJ2-3): EPEVTQTPSHQVTQMGQEVILRCVPISNHLYFYWYRQILGQKVEFLVSFYNNEISEKSEIFDDQFSVERPDGSNFTLKIRSTKLEDSAMYFCASSEQGPDTQYFGPGTRLTVL.

This clone was observed a single time. V gene TRBV20-1 combines with J gene TRBJ1-5; D remains ambiguous. This CDR3 contains 13 residues. CDR1 is DFQATT and CDR2 is SNEGSKA in the germline V gene (reference sequence). V lost 3 bases to trimming and J lost 11 bases, with 17 bases between them. The CDR3: CSASVGGIGSQHF. The DNA for the CDR3 is TGCAGTGCTAGTGTCGGTGGGATCGGGTCCCAGCATTTT.

This sequence joins TRBV2 and TRBJ1-2; D may be TRBD1 (6 bases). V lost 7 bases and J lost 5, with 14 bases in between. Germline loops: CDR1 SNHLY, CDR2 FYNNEI. This CDR3 is built from 13 residues. The CDR3 coding sequence is TGTGCCAGCACCCTGGACAGACCTTATGGCTACACCTTC. Translating it yields CASTLDRPYGYTF.

The chain joins TRBV7-9 to TRBJ1-4, with D possibly matching TRBD1 (5 bases). V lost 4 bases and J 6 bases, leaving 18 bases between the germline ends. The CDR3 runs to 16 residues. From germline, CDR1 is SEHNR and CDR2 FQNEAQ (reference sequence). DNA of the CDR3: TGTGCCAGCAGCTCCGGGACTTCTCTCGACGATGAAAAACTGTTTTTT. Translating gives CASSSGTSLDDEKLFF. The entire variable domain, with the rest obtained from reference TRBV7-9 and TRBJ1-4, is as follows: DTGVSQNPRHKITKRGQNVTFRCDPISEHNRLYWYRQTLGQGPEFLTYFQNEAQLEKSRLLSDRFSAERPKGSFSTLEIQRTEQGDSAMYLCASSSGTSLDDEKLFFGSGTQLSVL.

The V and J genes are TRBV6-1 and TRBJ1-1; a weak D match, TRBD1 (5 bases). The CDR3 runs to 15 residues. V was shortened by 3 bases and J by 3 bases, with 14 bases between the two germline ends. CDR1 is MNHNS and CDR2 is SASEGT in the germline V gene. DNA for the CDR3: TGTGCCAGCAGTGAGGTTTCTTTGGGGGACACTGAAGCTTTCTTT. It yields the protein CASSEVSLGDTEAFF.

This chain links TRBV19 with TRBJ2-5, with unresolved D. Trimming took off 9 bases at V and 0 bases at J, with 14 bases between the two ends. The germline V gene encodes CDR1 LNHDA and CDR2 SQIVND (reference sequence). The CDR3 loop spans 14 amino acids. The CDR3 DNA reads TGTGCCAGCGGCGTTGGCATGTACCAAGAGACCCAGTACTTC. Its translation: CASGVGMYQETQYF.

This sequence joins TRBV11-3 and TRBJ2-7; no definite D call. Trimming removed 1 base at V and 3 bases at J, with 7 bases between. The germline CDR1 and CDR2 sequences are SGHNT and YENEEA. This CDR3 is built from 13 residues. The CDR3 is CASSLGVDYEQYF. The CDR3 DNA reads as TGTGCCAGCAGCTTAGGGGTTGACTACGAGCAGTACTTC.

V and J are TRBV6-6 and TRBJ1-2; weak D call: TRBD1 (6 bases). CDR3 length equals 14 residues. Germline V gene lookup returns CDR1 MNHNY and CDR2 SVGAGI (reference sequence). Between the trimmed V and J ends, which lost 6 bases and 2 bases, there was a span of 13 bases. The CDR3 is CASSRTEANYGYTF. In nucleotides, the CDR3 is TGTGCCAGCAGCCGGACAGAGGCCAACTATGGCTACACCTTC.

This clone was counted a few times. The V gene is TRBV9, the J gene TRBJ2-7; 10 nucleotides match TRBD1. This CDR3 spans 14 amino acids. V gave up 1 base and J gave up 4 bases; unmatched junction bases: 2. Germline V lookup: CDR1 SGDLS, CDR2 YYNGEE. The CDR3 region is CASSVSGQGYEQYF. In nucleotides, the CDR3 is TGTGCCAGCAGCGTATCGGGACAGGGGTACGAGCAGTACTTC. Supplemented by reference TRBV9 and TRBJ2-7, the full variable domain reads DSGVTQTPKHLITATGQRVTLRCSPRSGDLSVYWYQQSLDQGLQFLIQYYNGEERAKGNILERFSAQQFPDLHSELNLSSLELGDSALYFCASSVSGQGYEQYFGPGTRLTVT.

The gene calls are TRBV7-2 and TRBJ2-5, with TRBD2 identical over 9 bases. V gave up 4 bases and J gave up 1 base; unmatched junction bases: 7. The CDR3 sequence is 16 residues long. CDR1 and CDR2 from the germline V gene are SGHTA and FQGNSA. The CDR3 DNA is TGTGCCAGCAGCTCGTTAGCGGGAGAGACCCAAGAGACCCAGTACTTC. Translated: CASSSLAGETQETQYF.